The 17 T cell receptor beta chains given below trace back to one sample, sequenced in a study of blood T cell repertoires in COVID-19. Measured with immunoSEQ multiplex PCR; TCRdb has only the in-frame clones, and not every one. The data show 490,000 or so clones, about nine tenths seen once. Material for sequencing was PBMCs or T cells enriched from blood (not recorded which). The source is a woman aged 55-70 years who had recovered from COVID-19.

This chain uses TRBV19 with TRBJ1-5, with D perhaps matching TRBD1 (6 bases). CDR1 LNHDA and CDR2 SQIVND come from the germline V gene (reference sequence). V was trimmed by 4 bases and J by 4 bases, leaving 17 bases between them. This CDR3 is built from 16 residues. The CDR3 nucleotides are TGTGCCAGTAGTAATTACGGGACATTCCTTAATCAGCCCCAGCATTTT. The encoded protein is CASSNYGTFLNQPQHF.

The rearrangement uses TRBV21-1 and TRBJ1-4; TRBD1, the D gene given by the table, was not confirmed from the DNA. TRBV21-1 is noted as a pseudogene. The CDR3 is 17 amino acids. This chain's CDR3 is CASSRTRTERGNEKLFF. The CDR3 DNA follows: TGTGCCAGCAGCCGAACCAGGACAGAGAGGGGGAATGAAAAACTGTTTTTT.

V usage is TRBV3-1 (or the pseudogene TRBV3-2) and J usage is TRBJ1-6; 7 nucleotides agree with TRBD1. The germline CDR1 and CDR2 sequences are LGHDT and YNNKEL (reference sequence). The CDR3 totals 14 residues. The junction had 8 bases not matched to a gene; V was cut back by 5 bases and J by 10 bases. The CDR3 protein is CASSLTGNVSPLHF. Written as DNA, the CDR3 is TGTGCCAGCAGCTTGACAGGGAATGTGTCACCCCTCCACTTT.

This rearrangement joins TRBV3-1 (or the pseudogene TRBV3-2) to TRBJ2-7; 7 nucleotides line up with TRBD1. The CDR3 loop spans 15 amino acids. Germline CDR1 is LGHDT and CDR2 is YNNKEL (reference sequence). The junction had 6 bases not matched to a gene; V was cut back by 4 bases and J by 0 bases. The CDR3, as DNA: TGTGCCAGCAGCCCCCAGGGGACAGTCTCCTACGAGCAGTACTTC. This sequence encodes CASSPQGTVSYEQYF.

The chain recombines TRBV10-2 with TRBJ2-7, with D possibly matching TRBD1 (6 bases). CDR1 is WSHSY, CDR2 SAAADI, per germline. The CDR3 extends over 13 amino acids. V was cut by 10 bases and J by 2 bases, with 15 bases left in between. The DNA for the CDR3 is TGCGCCACCCGGACAGCCAACACCTACGAGCAGTACTTC. Translating gives CATRTANTYEQYF.

This chain links TRBV6-6 with TRBJ1-4; 8 nucleotides line up with TRBD1. Germline CDR1 and CDR2: MNHNY and SVGAGI (reference sequence). The ends lost 11 bases at V and 8 bases at J; junction bases unmatched: 10. The CDR3 extends over 13 amino acids. CDR3 coding DNA: TGTGCCCACTCCGGGGACAGGAGGGAAAAACTGTTTTTT. Its translation: CAHSGDRREKLFF.

This clone has just one count. One junction end does not reproduce the germline sequence, and a read error may be involved. The chain has TRBV6-5 and TRBJ2-3; tentative D call: TRBD1 (5 bases). The germline V gene encodes CDR1 MNHEY and CDR2 SVGAGI. The CDR3 spans 14 residues. In nucleotides, the CDR3 is TGTGCTAGCAGTTACTCGTTCAGGGCAGATACGCAGTATTTT. It yields the protein CASSYSFRADTQYF.

CDR3 DNA: TGTGCCAGCAGCTTTGCCGGGAGTGAAGCTTTCTTT. This gives the protein CASSFAGSEAFF. The V call is TRBV7-9, the J call TRBJ1-1; no clear D. Per the germline V gene, CDR1 is SEHNR and CDR2 is FQNEAQ (reference sequence). Trimming pared 3 bases from V and 7 bases from J, leaving 9 bases between. The CDR3 spans 12 residues. The full variable domain, its missing parts supplied by reference TRBV7-9 and TRBJ1-1, is DTGVSQNPRHKITKRGQNVTFRCDPISEHNRLYWYRQTLGQGPEFLTYFQNEAQLEKSRLLSDRFSAERPKGSFSTLEIQRTEQGDSAMYLCASSFAGSEAFFGQGTRLTVV.

V usage is TRBV28 and J usage is TRBJ1-1, with 10 bases identical to TRBD1. V shed 8 bases and J 0 bases; nucleotides not matched to a gene: 9. CDR3 size: 16 residues. CDR1 is MDHEN and CDR2 is SYDVKM in the germline V gene. This CDR3 reads CASVTRDRGLNTEAFF. The DNA of the CDR3 is TGTGCCAGCGTAACCCGGGACAGGGGATTGAACACTGAAGCTTTCTTT.

J is TRBJ2-1 and V is TRBV5-1; no definite D call. CDR3 length equals 13 residues. V was cut by 0 bases and J by 6 bases, with 7 bases left in between. Germline values: CDR1 SGHRS, CDR2 YFSETQ. This CDR3 is CASSLVISNEQFF. The CDR3 DNA follows: TGCGCCAGCAGCTTGGTGATTAGCAATGAGCAGTTCTTC.

The chain couples TRBV5-4 to TRBJ1-2; D ambiguous. This CDR3 is built from 12 residues. V lost 2 bases, J lost 8 bases, and 10 bases lay in between. Germline CDR1 SGHNT, CDR2 YYREEE (reference sequence). Here the CDR3 DNA reads TGTGCCAGCAGCTTTGGTGTCGGGGGCTACACCTTC. It yields the protein CASSFGVGGYTF.

The chain is built from TRBV5-1 and TRBJ2-1; weak D call: TRBD2 (5 bases). The CDR3 contains 15 residues. Trimming shortened V by 4 bases and J by 0 bases, and 11 bases separated the two germline ends. Germline V gene lookup returns CDR1 SGHRS and CDR2 YFSETQ. In DNA, the CDR3 is TGCGCCAGCAGCATTTCGGGGAGCTCCTACAATGAGCAGTTCTTC. It translates to CASSISGSSYNEQFF. The whole variable domain, remainder taken from reference TRBV5-1 and TRBJ2-1, is KAGVTQTPRYLIKTRGQQVTLSCSPISGHRSVSWYQQTPGQGLQFLFEYFSETQRNKGNFPGRFSGRQFSNSRSEMNVSTLELGDSALYLCASSISGSSYNEQFFGPGTRLTVL.

This sequence joins TRBV7-9 and TRBJ2-7; D gene ambiguous. V gave up 4 bases and J gave up 3 bases, with 4 bases separating them. Germline V lookup: CDR1 SEHNR, CDR2 FQNEAQ (reference sequence). This CDR3 contains 11 residues. The CDR3 region has the DNA TGTGCCAGCAGCTCCCTCTACGAGCAGTACTTC. This codes for CASSSLYEQYF.

V gene TRBV10-1 combines with J gene TRBJ2-3; possibly TRBD2 for D (6 bases). Germline V CDR1 and CDR2: WNHNN, SYGVQD (reference sequence). The V end was cut by 3 bases, the J end by 2 bases, with 9 bases between. This CDR3 is built from 14 residues. Here the CDR3 DNA reads TGCGCCAGCAGTGACGCGGGGCCCACAGATACGCAGTATTTT. Its translation is CASSDAGPTDTQYF.

The V gene is TRBV4-1, the J gene TRBJ2-2; the D gene is possibly TRBD1 (6 bases). CDR1 is MGHRA, CDR2 YSYEKL, per germline. V gave up 4 bases and J gave up 6 bases, with 21 bases separating them. This CDR3 is built from 17 residues. CDR3 in amino acids: CASSPPTGTTGAGELFF. The CDR3 region has the DNA TGCGCCAGCAGCCCCCCCACTGGGACAACTGGCGCCGGGGAGCTGTTTTTT.

The rearrangement uses TRBV4-1 and TRBJ2-7; D is unclear. V lost 0 bases and J lost 4, with 16 bases in between. The germline CDR1 and CDR2 sequences are MGHRA and YSYEKL. The CDR3 loop spans 16 amino acids. The CDR3 spells CASSQDWAGSKYEQYF. In nucleotides, the CDR3 is TGCGCCAGCAGCCAAGATTGGGCAGGTAGTAAGTACGAGCAGTACTTC.

The rearrangement links TRBV2 to TRBJ2-6, with a tentative D call TRBD1 (6 bases). The CDR3 length is 14 residues. V shed 7 bases and J shed 4 bases, with 11 bases lying between them. Germline values: CDR1 SNHLY, CDR2 FYNNEI. The CDR3 DNA reads as TGTGCCAGCATCCAGGGGAGCGGGGCCAACGTCCTGACTTTC. It codes for CASIQGSGANVLTF.